This T cell receptor beta chain came from a study of neurological immune-mediated disorders. CDR3 length: 15 residues. V was clipped by 7 bases and J by 5 bases, with 20 bases between them. General study points: With the multiple sclerosis repertoire cluster, neither clinical nor MRI features showed any association. One related-CDR3 cluster, identified by phylogenetic grouping, held the repertoires of 18 of 34 multiple sclerosis patients and was a possible signature.

Every sequencing run generated in excess of 160 million TCR-beta sequences. These sequences covered 15-18 subjects. MiXCR, run by TCRdb on the 5' RACE reads, gives a single entry per CDR3 protein. The sample has 50,000 to 70,000 distinct CDR3 sequences; nearly 3.5% are singletons. This clonotype has at least ten counts. What it binds is not known. This clonotype originated in a middle-aged man with multiple sclerosis. The V and J genes are TRBV12-3 or TRBV12-4 and TRBJ2-5, with D possibly TRBD2 on 7 matching bases. The sequenced sample consisted of PBMCs. CDR3 sequence: CASNLGGPSGETQYF. The DNA of the CDR3 is TGTGCCAGCAATCTGGGGGGGCCCTCCGGGGAGACCCAGTACTTC.